The T cell receptor beta chain under discussion was sequenced for a study of T cell responses to AZD1222 COVID-19 vaccine. Clones were sequenced by immunoSEQ multiplex PCR, and TCRdb holds only the in-frame ones, with some missing. The sample lists 150,000 or so clones, roughly 90% occurring once. The sequences come from peripheral blood, collected on day 0 of AZD1222 vaccination. This clonotype was obtained from an adult in good health.

CDR3 sequence: CASSWTHVGNTEAFF. CDR3 coding DNA: TGTGCCAGCTCCTGGACACACGTGGGGAACACTGAAGCTTTCTTT. This chain links TRBV18 with TRBJ1-1, with TRBD1 as a possible D gene (5 bases). CDR3 length equals 15 residues. The V gene's germline CDR1 is KGHSH and CDR2 LQKENI. V shed 6 bases and J shed 1 base, with 15 bases lying between them.